This T cell receptor beta chain originates from a study of blood T cell repertoires in COVID-19. Some clones are missing from TCRdb's copy, which holds only in-frame ones; the method was immunoSEQ multiplex PCR. This sample has 140,000 to 150,000 clones; over 75% occur once, and the top ten carry approximately 8%. This CDR3 is built from 15 residues. Germline CDR1 LGHDT, CDR2 YNNKEL (reference sequence). Trimming took 0 bases from V and 7 from J, leaving 13 bases between them. The chain recombines TRBV3-1 (or the pseudogene TRBV3-2) with TRBJ1-5; D gene ambiguous. Sequenced sample: peripheral blood. This TCR came from a woman aged 55-70 years with COVID-19, enrolled during active disease. CDR3 residues: CASSQDPRPGQPQHF. In DNA, the CDR3 is TGTGCCAGCAGCCAAGATCCCCGACCGGGGCAGCCCCAGCATTTT.